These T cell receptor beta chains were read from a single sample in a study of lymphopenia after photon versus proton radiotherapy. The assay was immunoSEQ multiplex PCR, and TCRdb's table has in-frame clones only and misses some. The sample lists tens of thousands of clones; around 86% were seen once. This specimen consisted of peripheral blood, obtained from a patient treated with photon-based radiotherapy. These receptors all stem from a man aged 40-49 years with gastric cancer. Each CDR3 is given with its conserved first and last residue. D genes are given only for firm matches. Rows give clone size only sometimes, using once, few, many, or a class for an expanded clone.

TGCGCCAGCAGCCAGATACAGGCGTCTGAAGCTTTCTTT CASSQIQASEAFF . TRBJ1-1 . TRBV4-3
TGTGCCAGCAAAGGGACAGCTCATCAGCCCCAGCATTTT CASKGTAHQPQHF . TRBJ1-5 TRBD1 TRBV5-8
TGTGCCAGTAGTCGGACAGCAGGCCACGAGCAGTACTTC CASSRTAGHEQYF . TRBJ2-7 . TRBV19
TGCGCCAGCAGCCGGGGACAGGGGGGTTACGAGCAGTACTTC CASSRGQGGYEQYF . TRBJ2-7 TRBD1 TRBV5-1
TGTGCCAGCAGCTTAGCAGGTGGGACTAGCGGGGGGCAAAAGCAGTTCTTC CASSLAGGTSGGQKQFF few TRBJ2-1 TRBD2 TRBV7-2
TGCGCCAGCAGCTGGACTAGCGGGAGTTCCCGGGAGACCCAGTACTTC CASSWTSGSSRETQYF . TRBJ2-5 TRBD2 TRBV5-1
TGTGCCAGCTCACCCGGCGGGGGACAGGGTAGCAATCAGCCCCAGCATTTT CASSPGGGQGSNQPQHF . TRBJ1-5 TRBD1 TRBV18
TGTGCCAGCTCACCAACACAGGCGAATAACTATGGCTACACCTTC CASSPTQANNYGYTF few TRBJ1-2 . TRBV18
TGTGCCAGCAGTTGGGACAGGGAGGGGTATGGCTACACCTTC CASSWDREGYGYTF . TRBJ1-2 TRBD1 TRBV5-5
TGTGCCTGGAGTGTGGACAGCGGACGCTCCTATAATTCACCCCTCCACTTT CAWSVDSGRSYNSPLHF . TRBJ1-6 . TRBV30
TGTGCCAGCAGTGTTGCTGGGACAGGAGTCAATCAGCCCCAGCATTTT CASSVAGTGVNQPQHF . TRBJ1-5 TRBD1 TRBV6-1
TGTGCCAGCAGCTTAACCTTCTACGAGCAGTACTTC CASSLTFYEQYF . TRBJ2-7 . TRBV7-8
TGTGCCATCAGCGCGGGACTAGCGGGGGACGAGCAGTACTTC CAISAGLAGDEQYF few TRBJ2-7 TRBD2 TRBV10-3
TGTGCCACCAGCACGTCGAACGAGCAGTACTTC CATSTSNEQYF . TRBJ2-7 . TRBV15
TGCGCCAGCAGCCAAGTGGGGGGAAGGGATGAAAAACTGTTTTTT CASSQVGGRDEKLFF . TRBJ1-4 . TRBV4-3
TGTGCCAGCAGCTTAGTCACAGAGACCCAGTACTTC CASSLVTETQYF . TRBJ2-5 . TRBV11-2
TGTGCCAGCAGTCGCCGGGACAGGGGCAGCTATGGCTACACCTTC CASSRRDRGSYGYTF once TRBJ1-2 TRBD1 TRBV6-5
TGTGCCAGCAGCCTTACTAGCGGGGGCACAGATACGCAGTATTTT CASSLTSGGTDTQYF . TRBJ2-3 TRBD2 TRBV7-9
TGTGCCAGCAGAGAGGGGGCGGGTGGGGCCAACGTCCTGACTTTC CASREGAGGANVLTF . TRBJ2-6 TRBD1 TRBV2
TGTGCCAGCAGTGACGCACAGACAGCAACCACTGAAGCTTTCTTT CASSDAQTATTEAFF . TRBJ1-1 . TRBV6-1
TGTGCCAGCAGAAACAAGGGAGGCCCTAACTATGGCTACACCTTC CASRNKGGPNYGYTF . TRBJ1-2 . TRBV27
TGTGCCAGCAGTACCCCAGTTGAAGCTTTCTTT CASSTPVEAFF . TRBJ1-1 . TRBV6-5
TGTGCCAGCAGCTTAGATGGCAGGGGGGAGCTGTTTTTT CASSLDGRGELFF . TRBJ2-2 . TRBV11-3
TGCGCCAGCAGTGATGCCCCGGGACAGGGGAGCTACACCTTC CASSDAPGQGSYTF . TRBJ1-2 TRBD1 TRBV10-2
TGCGCCAGCAGCTTGGTTGGGGGAGCGAACACTGAAGCTTTCTTT CASSLVGGANTEAFF . TRBJ1-1 . TRBV5-1
TGTGCCAGCAGTAGGGGACAGGGGGATGAAAAACTGTTTTTT CASSRGQGDEKLFF . TRBJ1-4 TRBD1 TRBV6-5
TGTGCCTGGAGTGTAGGTTACGAGCAGTACTTC CAWSVGYEQYF . TRBJ2-7 . TRBV30
TGTGCCAGCACCCAAAGAAAGTCGGGGGGGACTGAAGCTTTCTTT CASTQRKSGGTEAFF . TRBJ1-1 . TRBV6-1
TGTGCCAGCAGTGATCGACAGGGGGCGGGAGGGGCCAACGTCCTGACTTTC CASSDRQGAGGANVLTF . TRBJ2-6 TRBD1 TRBV6-1
TGTGCCAGCAGCCGCGCCGACCTAGCGGGGGAAGAGGATACGCAGTATTTT CASSRADLAGEEDTQYF . TRBJ2-3 TRBD2 TRBV28
TGTGCCCTGGATAGCGGGGGGGGGCTCTCCTACGAGCAGTACTTC CALDSGGGLSYEQYF . TRBJ2-7 TRBD2 TRBV30
TGTGCCAGCAGTTACTCGAGGACTAATGAAAAACTGTTTTTT CASSYSRTNEKLFF . TRBJ1-4 . TRBV6-5
TGTGCCAATTGGGACAGGGAAAACTATGGCTACACCTTC CANWDRENYGYTF few TRBJ1-2 TRBD1 TRBV10-3
TGTGCCAGCAGCTTAGGGCAGAGCAATCAGCCCCAGCATTTT CASSLGQSNQPQHF . TRBJ1-5 . TRBV7-9
TGTGCCAGCAGTTCTTTGACAGGCTTCGATGGCTACACCTTC CASSSLTGFDGYTF once TRBJ1-2 . TRBV6-6
TGTGCCAGCAGCCTTCGACAGGGCGCATCCTATGGCTACACCTTC CASSLRQGASYGYTF . TRBJ1-2 TRBD1 TRBV7-2
TGTGCCAGCTCACCACCAAATCTCCGGAATGAAAAACTGTTTTTT CASSPPNLRNEKLFF . TRBJ1-4 . TRBV18
TGTGCCAGTAGCGGGGGGGCCAGGGAGACCCAGTACTTC CASSGGARETQYF . TRBJ2-5 TRBD2 TRBV19
TGTGCCAGCAGTAGACAGGGGAACCCGTACGAGCAGTACTTC CASSRQGNPYEQYF . TRBJ2-7 TRBD1 TRBV5-4
TGTGCCAGCAGCTTGGGACAGGGGGCGTATGGCAATCAGCCCCAGCATTTT CASSLGQGAYGNQPQHF . TRBJ1-5 TRBD1 TRBV5-6
TGTGCCAGCAGCCAGGGGGGGAGGAATAATTCACCCCTCCACTTT CASSQGGRNNSPLHF . TRBJ1-6 TRBD1 TRBV9
TGTGCCAGCAGCGTAGCAGGGCTCATCTCCTACAATGAGCAGTTCTTC CASSVAGLISYNEQFF . TRBJ2-1 . TRBV9
TGTGCCAGCAGCTTCGCACAGGCAGGGGGCTACACCTTC CASSFAQAGGYTF . TRBJ1-2 . TRBV11-2
TGTGCCAGCAGCCAGTTTCAGGGTGAGGGGGTTCGAGGCTACACCTTC CASSQFQGEGVRGYTF . TRBJ1-2 . TRBV4-2
TGTGCCAGCAGCCTTTTCAGCGGGGGGCTAGGTGAGCAGTTCTTC CASSLFSGGLGEQFF . TRBJ2-1 TRBD2 TRBV5-6
TGTGCCAGCAGCTCTTATAGGAGGGGCTCTGGCTACACCTTC CASSSYRRGSGYTF . TRBJ1-2 . TRBV7-2
TGCGCCAGCAGCTTGGCTGTGGCGGGGGGGCCTTACGAGCAGTACTTC CASSLAVAGGPYEQYF . TRBJ2-7 TRBD2 TRBV5-1
TGTGCCAGCAGCTTAGGGGTGGACAGGGCCAATGAGCAGTTCTTC CASSLGVDRANEQFF . TRBJ2-1 TRBD1 TRBV13
TGTGCCAGCAGCCTCCAGGGGGCGATGAACACTGAAGCTTTCTTT CASSLQGAMNTEAFF . TRBJ1-1 TRBD1 TRBV11-2
TGTGCCAGTAGAGAGCAGGGGGCATTTGAAAAACTGTTTTTT CASREQGAFEKLFF few TRBJ1-4 TRBD1 TRBV19
TGTGCCAGCAGCTTGGGGCCGACAGTACATACGCAGTATTTT CASSLGPTVHTQYF . TRBJ2-3 . TRBV7-7
TGTGCCAGCAGCTTGCGGCACAGCGGGTTCACTGAAGCTTTCTTT CASSLRHSGFTEAFF . TRBJ1-1 . TRBV5-8
TGTGCCAGCAGTGTACCCAGGGCTGGAAACACCATATATTTT CASSVPRAGNTIYF . TRBJ1-3 . TRBV2
TGTGCCAGCAGCTTGGTAGGGGTTCGAGGGGCAAACACGGATACGCAGTATTTT CASSLVGVRGANTDTQYF . TRBJ2-3 . TRBV5-6